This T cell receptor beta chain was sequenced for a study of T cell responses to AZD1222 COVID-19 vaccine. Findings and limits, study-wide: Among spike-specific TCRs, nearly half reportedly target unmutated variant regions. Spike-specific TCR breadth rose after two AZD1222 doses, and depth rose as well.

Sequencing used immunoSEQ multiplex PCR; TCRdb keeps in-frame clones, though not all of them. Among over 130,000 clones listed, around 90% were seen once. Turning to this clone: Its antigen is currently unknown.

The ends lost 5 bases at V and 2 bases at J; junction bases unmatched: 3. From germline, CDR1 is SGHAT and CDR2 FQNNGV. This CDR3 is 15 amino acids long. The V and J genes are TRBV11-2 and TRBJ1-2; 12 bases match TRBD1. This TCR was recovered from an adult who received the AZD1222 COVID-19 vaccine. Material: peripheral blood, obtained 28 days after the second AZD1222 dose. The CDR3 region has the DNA TGTGCCAGCAGCGGGGGGACAGGGGGCAACTATGGCTACACCTTC. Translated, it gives CASSGGTGGNYGYTF.